Each of the 9 T cell receptor beta chains below was sequenced from the same sample in a study of blood T cell repertoires in COVID-19. Clones were sequenced by immunoSEQ multiplex PCR, and TCRdb holds only the in-frame ones, with some missing. The table has about 170,000 clones, about 83% seen once. Sequenced sample: peripheral blood. The receptors shown here come from a woman over 75 with acute or convalescent COVID-19.

A few counts support this clone. This chain uses TRBV7-2 with TRBJ1-2; weak D call: TRBD1 (6 bases). Germline V gives CDR1 SGHTA, CDR2 FQGNSA. V lost 5 bases to trimming and J lost 0 bases, with 10 bases between them. The CDR3 consists of 14 residues. CDR3 in DNA: TGTGCCAGCAGCCTTCGACAGGCTAACTATGGCTACACCTTC. It encodes CASSLRQANYGYTF.

The J gene is TRBJ2-4, the V gene TRBV3-1 (or the pseudogene TRBV3-2); D uncertain. V lost 5 bases and J lost 3, with 11 bases in between. The CDR3 is 14 residues long. The germline V gene has CDR1 LGHDT and CDR2 YNNKEL (reference sequence). The chain's CDR3 is CASSGAPGKNIQYF. CDR3 bases: TGTGCCAGCAGCGGTGCCCCGGGCAAAAACATTCAGTACTTC.

The chain joins TRBV5-4 to TRBJ1-3; 9 nucleotides agree with TRBD1. The CDR3 runs to 13 residues. Trimming at V came to 3 bases and at J to 7 bases, leaving 2 bases not matched to a gene. Germline V gene sequence: CDR1 SGHNT, CDR2 YYREEE (reference sequence). CDR3: CASSSGQGNTIYF. The CDR3 coding sequence is TGTGCCAGCAGCTCCGGACAGGGGAACACCATATATTTT.

The chain uses TRBV5-4 and TRBJ2-5; D unresolved. The V and J ends lost 0 bases and 5 bases respectively, with 8 bases between them. The V gene's germline CDR1 is SGHNT and CDR2 YYREEE (reference sequence). There are 13 residues in the CDR3. The CDR3 protein is CASSLGLRETQYF. DNA of the CDR3: TGTGCCAGCAGCTTGGGCCTGAGGGAGACCCAGTACTTC.

The J gene is TRBJ1-3, the V gene TRBV6-6; D is undetermined. CDR1 and CDR2 from the germline V gene are MNHNY and SVGAGI (reference sequence). V was clipped by 5 bases and J by 0 bases, with 17 bases between them. This CDR3 contains 17 residues. CDR3 loop: CASSPSPSPFSGNTIYF. DNA of the CDR3: TGTGCCAGCAGTCCCTCCCCCTCCCCCTTCTCTGGAAACACCATATATTTT.

The chain couples TRBV7-6 to TRBJ2-5, with D possibly TRBD2 on 5 matching bases. Germline V gene lookup returns CDR1 SGHVS and CDR2 FNYEAQ. The CDR3 contains 14 residues. Trimming left V 1 base short and J 3 bases short, with 9 bases between. The CDR3 protein is CASSLDEGKETQYF. The CDR3 bases are TGTGCCAGCAGCTTAGATGAGGGAAAAGAGACCCAGTACTTC.

The rearrangement links TRBV9 to TRBJ2-7; 14 nucleotides agree with TRBD2. This CDR3 spans 15 amino acids. CDR1 and CDR2 (germline): SGDLS, YYNGEE. J gave up 5 bases and V 4 bases, and 5 bases lay outside the gene matches. The CDR3, as DNA: TGTGCCAGCAGCCAGGGACTAGCGGGAGTAAACGAGCAGTACTTC. This translates into CASSQGLAGVNEQYF.

The V call is TRBV19, the J call TRBJ2-7; 8 nucleotides line up with TRBD1. The CDR3 runs to 16 residues. Germline CDR1 is LNHDA and CDR2 is SQIVND (reference sequence). The junction had 7 bases not matched to a gene; V was cut back by 2 bases and J by 1 base. The CDR3 reads CASSISGQGQSYEQYF. The DNA for the CDR3 is TGTGCCAGTAGTATATCTGGACAGGGCCAATCCTACGAGCAGTACTTC.

CDR3 nucleotide sequence: TGTGCCAGCAGCGTAGGCGGGCCGGACACAGATACGCAGTATTTT. Translation: CASSVGGPDTDTQYF. The chain couples TRBV9 to TRBJ2-3; D possibly corresponds to TRBD2 (5 bases). V lost 0 bases and J lost 2, with 10 bases in between. The CDR3 spans 15 residues. Germline V gene sequence: CDR1 SGDLS, CDR2 YYNGEE.